This is a list of T cell receptor beta chains from one sample in a study of cytomegalovirus exposure and HLA in healthy donors. Sequencing used immunoSEQ multiplex PCR; TCRdb keeps in-frame clones, though not all of them. The data contain some 150,000 clones, 85% to 90% of them singletons. Input material: PBMCs. The receptors derive from a woman under 40 in good health and CMV-seronegative. CDR3s include the opening cysteine and the closing phenylalanine or tryptophan. The order of the fields is V gene, J gene, clone size, D gene, CDR3 protein, CDR3 DNA. D genes are given only for firm matches. Not every row has a clone size; where given, it reads once, few, many or a size class.

V gene: TRBV5-6; J gene: TRBJ1-1; clone size: .; D gene: .; CDR3 protein: CASSLYATGNTEAFF; CDR3 DNA: TGTGCCAGCAGCTTGTACGCGACGGGGAACACTGAAGCTTTCTTT
V gene: TRBV7-9; J gene: TRBJ2-7; clone size: .; D gene: TRBD2; CDR3 protein: CASSLVGLASYEQYF; CDR3 DNA: TGTGCCAGCAGCTTAGTGGGACTAGCTTCCTACGAGCAGTACTTC
V gene: TRBV10-3; J gene: TRBJ2-3; clone size: .; D gene: TRBD2; CDR3 protein: CAISEREGGPGDTQYF; CDR3 DNA: TGTGCCATCAGTGAGCGGGAGGGGGGCCCGGGAGATACGCAGTATTTT
V gene: TRBV7-2; J gene: TRBJ2-1; clone size: .; D gene: .; CDR3 protein: CASSLNPSVDNEQFF; CDR3 DNA: TGTGCCAGCAGCTTAAACCCTAGCGTAGACAATGAGCAGTTCTTC
V gene: TRBV29-1; J gene: TRBJ1-1; clone size: .; D gene: .; CDR3 protein: CSVLRAGGTEAFF; CDR3 DNA: TGCAGCGTTCTCCGGGCGGGGGGGACTGAAGCTTTCTTT
V gene: TRBV4-2; J gene: TRBJ2-7; clone size: .; D gene: .; CDR3 protein: CASSRGILPFEQYF; CDR3 DNA: TGTGCCAGCAGCCGCGGGATCCTGCCATTTGAGCAGTACTTC
V gene: TRBV27; J gene: TRBJ2-7; clone size: .; D gene: TRBD2; CDR3 protein: CASSSTSGATYEQYF; CDR3 DNA: TGTGCCAGCAGTTCGACTAGCGGGGCGACCTACGAGCAGTACTTC
V gene: TRBV12-5; J gene: TRBJ1-1; clone size: .; D gene: TRBD1; CDR3 protein: CASGLVRKWTQGGNTEAFF; CDR3 DNA: TGTGCTAGTGGTTTGGTACGTAAGTGGACACAGGGGGGGAACACTGAAGCTTTCTTT
V gene: TRBV2; J gene: TRBJ2-1; clone size: .; D gene: .; CDR3 protein: CASRIDWIWVF; CDR3 DNA: TGTGCCAGCAGGATTGACTGGATCTGGGTCTTC
V gene: TRBV6-1; J gene: TRBJ2-5; clone size: .; D gene: TRBD1; CDR3 protein: CASTGGQGNFETQYF; CDR3 DNA: TGTGCCAGCACCGGGGGACAGGGTAACTTCGAGACCCAGTACTTC
V gene: TRBV12-1; J gene: TRBJ1-5; clone size: .; D gene: .; CDR3 protein: CASSFAFGTAYSNQPQHF; CDR3 DNA: .
V gene: TRBV7-2; J gene: TRBJ2-7; clone size: .; D gene: .; CDR3 protein: CASSPRTSYEQYF; CDR3 DNA: TGTGCCAGCAGCCCCCGGACATCCTACGAGCAGTACTTC
V gene: TRBV27; J gene: TRBJ2-4; clone size: .; D gene: TRBD1; CDR3 protein: CASSTDRGNIQYF; CDR3 DNA: TGTGCCAGCAGCACAGACAGGGGGAACATTCAGTACTTC
V gene: TRBV7-2; J gene: TRBJ1-5; clone size: .; D gene: TRBD1; CDR3 protein: CASSLAGTGKQPQHF; CDR3 DNA: TGTGCCAGCAGCTTGGCCGGGACAGGGAAACAGCCCCAGCATTTT
V gene: TRBV27; J gene: TRBJ1-1; clone size: .; D gene: .; CDR3 protein: CASSPLGEMNTEAFF; CDR3 DNA: TGTGCCAGCAGTCCCCTGGGAGAAATGAACACTGAAGCTTTCTTT
V gene: TRBV5-1; J gene: TRBJ1-1; clone size: .; D gene: .; CDR3 protein: CATRQESGTEAFF; CDR3 DNA: TGCGCCACCAGACAGGAGTCGGGTACTGAAGCTTTCTTT
V gene: TRBV12-5; J gene: TRBJ2-7; clone size: .; D gene: .; CDR3 protein: CASGLQDSPYEQYF; CDR3 DNA: TGTGCTAGTGGTTTGCAGGACAGCCCCTACGAGCAGTACTTC
V gene: TRBV4-1; J gene: TRBJ2-5; clone size: .; D gene: TRBD1; CDR3 protein: CASSPQGAMGETQYF; CDR3 DNA: TGCGCCAGCAGTCCACAGGGGGCAATGGGAGAGACCCAGTACTTC
V gene: TRBV4-3; J gene: TRBJ1-1; clone size: .; D gene: TRBD1; CDR3 protein: CASSQDRQGYTEAFF; CDR3 DNA: TGCGCCAGCAGCCAAGACCGACAGGGTTACACTGAAGCTTTCTTT
V gene: TRBV7-8; J gene: TRBJ2-7; clone size: .; D gene: .; CDR3 protein: CASSLGSGGGMLIYEQYF; CDR3 DNA: TGTGCCAGCAGCTTGGGTTCTGGGGGCGGCATGCTAATCTACGAGCAGTACTTC
V gene: TRBV14; J gene: TRBJ2-2; clone size: once; D gene: TRBD2; CDR3 protein: CASSRLAGANTGELFF; CDR3 DNA: TGTGCCAGCAGTCGTCTAGCGGGGGCGAACACCGGGGAGCTGTTTTTT
V gene: TRBV19; J gene: TRBJ2-7; clone size: .; D gene: .; CDR3 protein: CASTTTTGDYEQYF; CDR3 DNA: TGTGCCAGTACTACTACGACGGGGGACTACGAGCAGTACTTC
V gene: TRBV4-2; J gene: TRBJ2-1; clone size: .; D gene: TRBD2; CDR3 protein: CASSELAGDSYNEQFF; CDR3 DNA: TGTGCCAGCAGCGAGCTAGCGGGGGACTCCTACAATGAGCAGTTCTTC
V gene: TRBV27; J gene: TRBJ2-7; clone size: .; D gene: .; CDR3 protein: CASSYGGGGEQYF; CDR3 DNA: TGTGCCAGCAGTTACGGTGGAGGTGGCGAGCAGTACTTC
V gene: TRBV7-9; J gene: TRBJ2-7; clone size: once; D gene: .; CDR3 protein: CASSPGSYEQYF; CDR3 DNA: TGTGCCAGCAGCCCTGGTAGCTACGAGCAGTACTTC
V gene: TRBV5-4; J gene: TRBJ2-5; clone size: .; D gene: .; CDR3 protein: CASSPPGDQGLETQYF; CDR3 DNA: TGTGCCAGCAGCCCCCCTGGCGACCAGGGCTTGGAGACCCAGTACTTC
V gene: TRBV5-6; J gene: TRBJ2-1; clone size: once; D gene: TRBD2; CDR3 protein: CASSRFEIAGTFGDEQFF; CDR3 DNA: TGTGCCAGCAGCCGATTCGAGATAGCGGGGACCTTCGGGGATGAGCAGTTCTTC
V gene: TRBV4-1; J gene: TRBJ1-1; clone size: .; D gene: TRBD1; CDR3 protein: CASSQSPGQWNTEAFF; CDR3 DNA: TGCGCCAGCAGCCAATCACCGGGACAGTGGAACACTGAAGCTTTCTTT
V gene: TRBV7-2; J gene: TRBJ1-4; clone size: .; D gene: .; CDR3 protein: CASSPLGDIEGKLFF; CDR3 DNA: TGTGCCAGCAGCCCCCTAGGCGACATCGAGGGAAAACTGTTTTTT
V gene: TRBV10-1; J gene: TRBJ2-2; clone size: .; D gene: TRBD1; CDR3 protein: CASMGTANTGELFF; CDR3 DNA: TGCGCCAGCATGGGGACAGCGAACACCGGGGAGCTGTTTTTT
V gene: TRBV29-1; J gene: TRBJ2-3; clone size: once; D gene: .; CDR3 protein: CSVVQAFDTQYF; CDR3 DNA: TGCAGCGTTGTACAGGCATTTGATACGCAGTATTTT
V gene: TRBV5-8; J gene: TRBJ2-7; clone size: .; D gene: .; CDR3 protein: CASSLSRAGDPWEQYF; CDR3 DNA: TGTGCCAGCAGCTTGTCCCGGGCAGGGGACCCTTGGGAGCAGTACTTC
V gene: TRBV5-1; J gene: TRBJ1-1; clone size: .; D gene: TRBD1; CDR3 protein: CASSKASRQGNTEAFF; CDR3 DNA: TGCGCCAGCAGCAAAGCCAGCAGACAGGGTAACACTGAAGCTTTCTTT
V gene: TRBV5-5; J gene: TRBJ1-6; clone size: .; D gene: .; CDR3 protein: CASSLAGTYNSPLHF; CDR3 DNA: TGTGCCAGCAGCTTAGCAGGGACCTATAATTCACCCCTCCACTTT
V gene: TRBV30; J gene: TRBJ2-3; clone size: .; D gene: TRBD2; CDR3 protein: CAWSLKGVFGRVPF; CDR3 DNA: TGTGCCTGGAGCCTGAAAGGGGTATTCGGGAGGGTTCCTTTT
V gene: TRBV7-2; J gene: TRBJ2-3; clone size: .; D gene: .; CDR3 protein: CASSPPSTDTQYF; CDR3 DNA: TGTGCCAGCAGCCCCCCCTCCACAGATACGCAGTATTTT
V gene: TRBV10-1; J gene: TRBJ2-2; clone size: once; D gene: TRBD1; CDR3 protein: CASSEADRGLTGELFF; CDR3 DNA: TGCGCCAGCAGTGAGGCCGACAGGGGTTTAACCGGGGAGCTGTTTTTT
V gene: TRBV4-2; J gene: TRBJ2-1; clone size: .; D gene: .; CDR3 protein: CASSQGTNEQFF; CDR3 DNA: TGTGCCAGCAGCCAAGGAACTAATGAGCAGTTCTTC
V gene: TRBV19; J gene: TRBJ1-5; clone size: .; D gene: TRBD1; CDR3 protein: CASSPGTGFGSNQPQHF; CDR3 DNA: TGTGCCAGTAGTCCCGGGACAGGGTTCGGGAGCAATCAGCCCCAGCATTTT
V gene: TRBV2; J gene: TRBJ2-2; clone size: .; D gene: TRBD1; CDR3 protein: CARGQGVNTGELFF; CDR3 DNA: TGTGCCAGAGGACAGGGCGTGAACACCGGGGAGCTGTTTTTT
V gene: TRBV6-5; J gene: TRBJ1-2; clone size: few; D gene: .; CDR3 protein: CASVGVYGYTF; CDR3 DNA: TGTGCCAGCGTAGGGGTTTATGGCTACACCTTC
V gene: TRBV5-1; J gene: TRBJ2-4; clone size: .; D gene: .; CDR3 protein: CASSLSQGGKNIQYF; CDR3 DNA: TGCGCCAGCAGCTTGTCACAGGGTGGCAAAAACATTCAGTACTTC
V gene: TRBV4-3; J gene: TRBJ1-4; clone size: few; D gene: .; CDR3 protein: CASSQGASGTINEKLFF; CDR3 DNA: TGCGCCAGCAGCCAGGGGGCTTCCGGGACTATTAATGAAAAACTGTTTTTT
V gene: TRBV7-8; J gene: TRBJ1-2; clone size: .; D gene: TRBD1; CDR3 protein: CASSPGTGVGYTF; CDR3 DNA: TGTGCCAGCAGCCCCGGGACAGGGGTTGGCTACACCTTC
V gene: TRBV5-6; J gene: TRBJ1-2; clone size: .; D gene: .; CDR3 protein: CASSLDRYLFNYGYTF; CDR3 DNA: TGTGCCAGCAGCTTGGACAGATACTTATTTAACTATGGCTACACCTTC
V gene: TRBV19; J gene: TRBJ2-6; clone size: .; D gene: TRBD1; CDR3 protein: CASSIDPAKGGRAPGANVLTF; CDR3 DNA: TGTGCCAGTAGTATAGACCCCGCTAAAGGGGGCAGGGCTCCTGGGGCCAACGTCCTGACTTTC
V gene: TRBV6-5; J gene: TRBJ1-1; clone size: few; D gene: .; CDR3 protein: CASSLSRASPEAFF; CDR3 DNA: TGTGCCAGCAGTTTGTCCAGGGCTTCACCTGAAGCTTTCTTT
V gene: TRBV4-3; J gene: TRBJ2-5; clone size: .; D gene: TRBD1; CDR3 protein: CASSQDRPGGIDTQYF; CDR3 DNA: TGCGCCAGCAGCCAAGATCGACCAGGGGGAATTGATACCCAGTACTTC
V gene: TRBV6-1; J gene: TRBJ1-2; clone size: .; D gene: .; CDR3 protein: CASSINYGYTF; CDR3 DNA: TGTGCCAGCAGCATTAACTATGGCTACACCTTC